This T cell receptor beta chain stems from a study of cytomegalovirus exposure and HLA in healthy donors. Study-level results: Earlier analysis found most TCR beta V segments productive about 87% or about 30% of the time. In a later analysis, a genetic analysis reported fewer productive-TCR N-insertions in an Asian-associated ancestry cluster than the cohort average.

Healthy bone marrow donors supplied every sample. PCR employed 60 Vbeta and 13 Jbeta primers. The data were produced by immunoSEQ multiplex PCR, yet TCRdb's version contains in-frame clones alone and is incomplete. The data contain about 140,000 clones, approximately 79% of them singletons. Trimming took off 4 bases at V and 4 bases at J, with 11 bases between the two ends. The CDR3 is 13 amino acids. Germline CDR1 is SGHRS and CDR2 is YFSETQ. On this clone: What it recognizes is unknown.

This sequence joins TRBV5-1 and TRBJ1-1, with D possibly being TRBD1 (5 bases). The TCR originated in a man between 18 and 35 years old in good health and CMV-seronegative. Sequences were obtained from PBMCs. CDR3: CASSKNGGTEAFF. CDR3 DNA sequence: TGCGCCAGCAGCAAGAACGGGGGCACTGAAGCTTTCTTT.